Listed here are 5 T cell receptor beta chains from one sample, sequenced in a study of early T cells in non-severe SARS-CoV-2 infection. TCRdb re-called the 5' RACE reads with MiXCR, one entry per CDR3 protein. The table shows 70,000 to 90,000 distinct CDR3 sequences, with 11% occurring only once. The source material was whole blood. These receptors came from an adult who was a healthcare worker with PCR-confirmed SARS-CoV-2 infection or an uninfected control (not recorded which).

The rearrangement uses TRBV12-3 or TRBV12-4 and TRBJ2-2; 8 bases fit TRBD2. Losses at the gene ends were 8 bases for V and 4 bases for J; bases not matched to a gene: 15. The CDR3 loop spans 17 amino acids. CDR3 in amino acids: CASRVLGTGGTTGELFF. In DNA form, the CDR3 reads TGTGCCAGCCGAGTCCTGGGCACGGGGGGGACCACCGGGGAGCTGTTTTTT.

V usage is TRBV11-2 and J usage is TRBJ2-1, with a weak D call TRBD2 (6 bases). Trimming took 0 bases from V and 13 from J, leaving 13 bases between them. The CDR3 sequence is 13 residues long. Germline CDR1 and CDR2: SGHAT and FQNNGV. CDR3 DNA: TGTGCCAGCAGCTTAGAGACTAGTTTGGTCCAGTTCTTC. Translated: CASSLETSLVQFF.

In this sample, this clonotype turned up a few times. The rearrangement joins TRBV3-1 to TRBJ2-5, with D possibly TRBD2 on 5 matching bases. The CDR3 is 13 residues long. The germline gives CDR1 LGHDT, CDR2 YNNKEL (reference sequence). The V and J ends lost 2 bases and 2 bases respectively, with 6 bases between them. The CDR3 spells CASSQRGQETQYF. The DNA of the CDR3 is TGTGCCAGCAGCCAACGGGGACAAGAGACCCAGTACTTC.

This clonotype appeared a few times. The chain carries TRBV12-3 or TRBV12-4 and TRBJ1-1; a possible D gene is TRBD1 (6 bases). This CDR3 is 17 amino acids long. Trimming left V 6 bases short and J 1 base short, with 21 bases between. CDR3 protein: CASSHEQGLGGNTEAFF. Here the CDR3 DNA reads TGTGCCAGCAGCCACGAACAGGGTCTGGGAGGGAACACTGAAGCTTTCTTT.

This clonotype appeared a few times. This chain uses TRBV12-3 or TRBV12-4 with TRBJ1-1; D unclear. V lost 7 bases, J lost 3 bases, and 15 bases lay in between. CDR3 length equals 14 residues. CDR3 in DNA: TGTGCCAGCACCCCGCATTCGGTAGACACTGAAGCTTTCTTT. Translating it yields CASTPHSVDTEAFF.